These 17 T cell receptor beta chains were sequenced from one sample in a study of cytotoxic CD8 clonotypes in ibrutinib-treated CLL. Using immunoSEQ multiplex PCR, the repertoire was profiled, and TCRdb retains in-frame clones only, with some absent. The data contain around 97,000 clones, 78% of them seen just once; the ten biggest clones take up about 29%. The material sequenced was PBMCs, taken after 12 months of ibrutinib treatment. These receptors were obtained from a human donor with chronic lymphocytic leukemia.

V is TRBV5-1 and J is TRBJ1-3, with D unclear. V shed 1 base and J shed 3 bases, with 8 bases lying between them. Germline CDR1 is SGHRS and CDR2 is YFSETQ. The CDR3 runs 14 residues. CDR3 nucleotides: TGCGCCAGCAGCTTGTCGGGAGGTGGAAACACCATATATTTT. It encodes CASSLSGGGNTIYF.

This clone has more than one count but fewer than ten. CDR3 sequence (DNA): TGTGCCAGCAGTGACGCCCTAGAGCAGTTCTTC. It is translated as CASSDALEQFF. This sequence joins TRBV6-1 and TRBJ2-1, with D hard to call. The CDR3 is 11 amino acids. Germline loops: CDR1 MNHNS, CDR2 SASEGT. The V and J ends lost 3 bases and 10 bases respectively, with 7 bases between them.

The chain joins TRBV5-1 to TRBJ2-1; D is perhaps TRBD1 (5 bases). The V gene's germline CDR1 is SGHRS and CDR2 YFSETQ. The CDR3 runs 13 residues. The V and J ends lost 0 bases and 6 bases respectively, with 7 bases between them. DNA of the CDR3: TGCGCCAGCAGCTTGGATAGGGGCAATGAGCAGTTCTTC. Encoded protein: CASSLDRGNEQFF.

The V and J genes are TRBV7-3 and TRBJ1-1; D gene unclear. CDR1 SGHTA and CDR2 FQGTGA come from the germline V gene. Trimming took off 2 bases at V and 3 bases at J, with 10 bases between the two ends. CDR3 length equals 14 residues. The CDR3, as DNA: TGTGCCAGCAGCTTACGAAGGGATGACACTGAAGCTTTCTTT. This encodes CASSLRRDDTEAFF.

The rearrangement links TRBV7-2 to TRBJ2-5, with D possibly being TRBD1 or TRBD2 (6 bases each). The germline CDR1 and CDR2 sequences are SGHTA and FQGNSA. The CDR3 has 15 residues. Trimming took off 1 base at V and 3 bases at J, with 12 bases between the two ends. For the CDR3, the DNA is TGTGCCAGCAGCTTAGTACGGGGGCAAAAAGAGACCCAGTACTTC. Residues: CASSLVRGQKETQYF.

The V call is TRBV6-4, the J call TRBJ2-3; D may match TRBD1 or TRBD2 (5 bases each). Germline assignment: CDR1 MRHNA and CDR2 SNTAGT. Trimming cost V 9 bases and J 1 base, with 14 bases left between them. The CDR3 extends over 14 amino acids. CDR3: CARAGTAGTDTQYF. The CDR3 DNA sequence: TGTGCCAGAGCCGGGACCGCAGGCACAGATACGCAGTATTTT.

In its sample, this clone was seen a few times. The genes are TRBV19 and TRBJ2-2; the D is unclear. The CDR3 is made up of 10 amino acids. Deletions cut 8 bases from V and 7 bases from J, with 5 bases between. Per germline, CDR1 LNHDA and CDR2 SQIVND (reference sequence). The CDR3 DNA reads as TGTGCCAGTGGGTTCGGGGAGCTGTTTTTT. Encoded protein: CASGFGELFF. The variable domain in full, completed from reference TRBV19 and TRBJ2-2, reads DGGITQSPKYLFRKEGQNVTLSCEQNLNHDAMYWYRQDPGQGLRLIYYSQIVNDFQKGDIAEGYSVSREKKESFPLTVTSAQKNPTAFYLCASGFGELFFGEGSRLTVL.

The rearrangement joins TRBV6-5 to TRBJ1-5; D call uncertain. Deletions cut 6 bases from V and 6 bases from J, with 15 bases between. The CDR3 has 14 amino acids. CDR1 and CDR2 from the germline V gene are MNHEY and SVGAGI. CDR3 region: CASRPFTGFQPQHF. CDR3 DNA: TGTGCCAGCAGACCTTTCACGGGCTTTCAGCCCCAGCATTTT.

This clone appeared a few times. The CDR3 loop is CASSQWTGAGETQYF. CDR3 bases: TGTGCCAGCAGCCAGTGGACAGGGGCGGGGGAGACCCAGTACTTC. The chain joins TRBV14 to TRBJ2-5; 9 nucleotides match TRBD1. V lost 3 bases to trimming and J lost 5 bases; unmatched junction nucleotides: 7. The CDR3 covers 15 residues. Germline V gene data show CDR1 as SGHDN and CDR2 as FVKESK.

In nucleotides, the CDR3 is TGTGCCAGCAGCTTGGGACAGGGTTCTTGGGAGCAGTACTTC. Protein sequence: CASSLGQGSWEQYF. The chain joins TRBV7-9 to TRBJ2-7; 9 bases map to TRBD1. Germline trimming cut 3 bases from V and 7 bases from J; bases unmatched to any gene: 7. CDR1 and CDR2 (germline): SEHNR, FQNEAQ (reference sequence). The length of the CDR3 is 14 residues. Using reference TRBV7-9 and TRBJ2-7 for the parts outside the CDR3, the full variable domain is DTGVSQNPRHKITKRGQNVTFRCDPISEHNRLYWYRQTLGQGPEFLTYFQNEAQLEKSRLLSDRFSAERPKGSFSTLEIQRTEQGDSAMYLCASSLGQGSWEQYFGPGTRLTVT.

The chain recombines TRBV5-4 with TRBJ2-7, with D perhaps matching TRBD1 (5 bases). Germline loops: CDR1 SGHNT, CDR2 YYREEE (reference sequence). This CDR3 contains 13 residues. Trimming removed 0 bases at V and 7 bases at J, with 11 bases between. Here the CDR3 reads CASSLEGAGEQYF. The CDR3 DNA reads TGTGCCAGCAGCTTGGAAGGAGCAGGGGAGCAGTACTTC.

The genes are TRBV5-1 and TRBJ2-5; 7 bases are a match to TRBD1. Germline trimming cut 4 bases from V and 5 bases from J; bases unmatched to any gene: 5. The CDR3 has 13 amino acids. Germline loops: CDR1 SGHRS, CDR2 YFSETQ. CDR3 nucleotide sequence: TGCGCCAGCAGCAGGGGGCTGGAGGAGACCCAGTACTTC. Translated: CASSRGLEETQYF.

The chain couples TRBV27 to TRBJ1-2; 9 bases map to TRBD1. The CDR3 length is 13 residues. Germline-derived CDR1 and CDR2 are MNHEY and SMNVEV (reference sequence). With 5 bases clipped from V and 6 bases from J, the junction kept 4 bases outside the gene matches. The CDR3 region has the DNA TGTGCCAGCAGTCCGGGACAGGGAAATGGCTACACCTTC. Translated: CASSPGQGNGYTF.

The chain recombines TRBV19 with TRBJ2-3; D is perhaps TRBD1 (5 bases). The V end lost 6 bases, the J end lost 7 bases, and 14 bases lay between the germline ends. The CDR3 runs 13 residues. Looked up from germline, CDR1 is LNHDA and CDR2 is SQIVND (reference sequence). The CDR3: CASSNLQDNTQYF. The CDR3 nucleotides read TGTGCCAGTAGCAACTTACAGGATAATACGCAGTATTTT.

The chain combines TRBV30 with TRBJ2-7; D ambiguous. Looked up from germline, CDR1 is GTSNPN and CDR2 is SVGIG (reference sequence). Trimming took off 4 bases at V and 3 bases at J, with 16 bases between the two ends. CDR3 length: 14 amino acids. The CDR3 nucleotides read TGTGCCTGGATTTCACCAAAGGGAATCTACGAGCAGTACTTC. This encodes CAWISPKGIYEQYF.

The gene calls are TRBV30 and TRBJ2-7, with 8 bases that match TRBD2. CDR3 size: 13 residues. Germline CDR1 and CDR2: GTSNPN and SVGIG (reference sequence). The trim removed 5 bases at V and 9 bases at J, leaving 12 bases unmatched. CDR3 sequence: CAWRGGGGLSQYF. The CDR3 DNA sequence: TGTGCCTGGCGGGGAGGCGGGGGGCTTTCGCAGTACTTC.

J is TRBJ2-5 and V is TRBV7-8; no clear D. The CDR3 spans 16 residues. V was cut by 1 base and J by 0 bases, with 12 bases left in between. Germline V CDR1 and CDR2: SGHVS, FQNEAQ. The CDR3 DNA is TGTGCCAGCAGCTTAGGTCCGACGGAGTACCAAGAGACCCAGTACTTC. The encoded protein is CASSLGPTEYQETQYF.